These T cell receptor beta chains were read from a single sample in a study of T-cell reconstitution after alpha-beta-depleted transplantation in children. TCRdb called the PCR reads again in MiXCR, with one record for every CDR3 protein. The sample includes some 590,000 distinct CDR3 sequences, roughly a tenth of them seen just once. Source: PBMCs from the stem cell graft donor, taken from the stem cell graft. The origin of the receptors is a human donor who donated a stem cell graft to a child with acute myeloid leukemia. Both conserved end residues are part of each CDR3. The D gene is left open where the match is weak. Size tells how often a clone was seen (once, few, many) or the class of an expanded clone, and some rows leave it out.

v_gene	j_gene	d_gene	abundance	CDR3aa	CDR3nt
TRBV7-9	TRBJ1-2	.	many	CASSLDRWDYGYTF	TGTGCCAGCAGCTTAGACAGGTGGGACTATGGCTACACCTTC
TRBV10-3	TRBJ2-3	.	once	CAIGIQQGDTQYF	TGTGCCATCGGGATTCAACAGGGAGATACGCAGTATTTT
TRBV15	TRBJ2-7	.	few	CATSRDGDGSYEQYF	TGTGCCACCAGCAGAGATGGGGACGGTTCCTACGAGCAGTACTTC
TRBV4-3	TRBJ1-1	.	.	CASSETGRVGEAFF	TGCGCCAGCAGCGAAACTGGCAGGGTGGGTGAAGCTTTCTTT
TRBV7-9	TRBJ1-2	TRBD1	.	CASSPNDRGQDGYTF	TGTGCCAGCAGCCCCAACGACAGGGGGCAGGACGGCTACACCTTC
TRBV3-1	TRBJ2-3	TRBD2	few	CASSQNLAASTDTQYF	TGTGCCAGCAGCCAGAACCTAGCGGCGAGCACAGATACGCAGTATTTT
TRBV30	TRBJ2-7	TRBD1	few	CAWTRRDRGLYEQYF	TGTGCCTGGACCCGCCGGGACAGGGGACTCTACGAGCAGTACTTC
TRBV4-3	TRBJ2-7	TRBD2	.	CASSRTTASGRAPGYEQYF	TGCGCCAGCAGTCGCACCACAGCTAGCGGGAGGGCCCCCGGGTACGAGCAGTACTTC
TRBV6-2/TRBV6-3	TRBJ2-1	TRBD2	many	CASSRLAREYNEQFF	TGTGCCAGCAGCAGACTAGCCCGAGAGTACAATGAGCAGTTCTTC
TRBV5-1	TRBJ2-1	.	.	CASSLAVGQGRNEQFF	TGCGCCAGCAGCTTGGCGGTAGGGCAGGGTAGGAATGAGCAGTTCTTC